This passage covers 11 T cell receptor beta chains from one sample sequenced in a study of T cells in Graves' hyperthyroidism and ophthalmopathy. Authors of the study amplified TCR beta CDR3 regions from RNA transcripts. HTBI primers were employed in a first-round RT-PCR of the TCR CDR3. TCRdb fed the multiplex PCR reads into MiXCR, producing one record per CDR3 protein. The sample lists about 680,000 distinct CDR3 sequences, about a third seen once, with around a third in the top ten. Material for sequencing was blood. The receptors shown here come from a woman aged 40-49 years with Graves' hyperthyroidism.

The rearrangement joins TRBV7-2 to TRBJ1-2; 10 nucleotides agree with TRBD1. The V gene end was trimmed by 5 bases and the J gene end by 7 bases; junction bases not matched to a gene: 13. CDR1 is SGHTA and CDR2 is FQGNSA in the germline V gene. The CDR3 contains 16 residues. The CDR3 reads CASSAGLRDRGVGYTF. DNA for the CDR3: TGTGCCAGCAGCGCCGGACTCCGGGACAGGGGAGTTGGCTACACCTTC.

Concerning this clonotype itself: A clone one base away is much larger, so this may be a read error. Without the conserved terminal phenylalanine or tryptophan, this CDR3 likely stems from a read error. The chain employs TRBV7-6 and TRBJ1-1, with D possibly being TRBD1 (5 bases). The CDR3 covers 15 residues. Per germline, CDR1 SGHVS and CDR2 FNYEAQ. V gave up 5 bases and J gave up 4 bases, with 17 bases separating them. CDR3 residues: CASSRVGGVGTEAFL. The CDR3 nucleotides read TGTGCCAGCAGCCGCGTCGGGGGGGTGGGCACTGAAGCTTTCCTT.

This clonotype was detected many times. The chain has TRBV10-2 and TRBJ1-1; D possibly corresponds to TRBD1 (5 bases). Germline loops: CDR1 WSHSY, CDR2 SAAADI. V shed 8 bases and J shed 6 bases, with 13 bases lying between them. This CDR3 contains 12 residues. The DNA for the CDR3 is TGCGCCAGCGAGGGGCGGAGATCTGAAGCTTTCTTT. This codes for CASEGRRSEAFF.

This clonotype was detected a few times. CDR3 nucleotides: TGTGCCAGTAGCCCCGGACGGGTTAGCAATCAGCCCCAGCATTTT. Protein sequence: CASSPGRVSNQPQHF. The chain recombines TRBV19 with TRBJ1-5; D unclear. Germline V gene lookup returns CDR1 LNHDA and CDR2 SQIVND (reference sequence). The CDR3 is 15 amino acids. V lost 6 bases, J lost 0 bases, and 12 bases lay in between.

This chain joins TRBV10-3 and TRBJ1-1, with 11 bases fitting TRBD1. Germline CDR1 reads ENHRY; CDR2 reads SYGVKD. V dropped 7 bases and J dropped 5; count of bases not matched to a gene: 6. This CDR3 region has 14 residues. In DNA form, the CDR3 reads TGTGCCATCACCGGACAGGGGGCGGTGACTGAAGCTTTCTTT. The encoded protein is CAITGQGAVTEAFF.

This clonotype was seen at least ten times. The rearrangement links TRBV25-1 to TRBJ2-7; 7 bases are shared with TRBD1. Germline V gene sequence: CDR1 MGHDK, CDR2 SYGVNS. J was trimmed by 3 bases and V by 3 bases; bases with no gene match: 8. The CDR3 loop spans 15 amino acids. CDR3 region: CASSDSGTAVYEQYF. CDR3 bases: TGTGCCAGCAGTGACTCCGGGACAGCCGTCTACGAGCAGTACTTC.

This clonotype was recorded a few times. The chain carries TRBV7-2 and TRBJ2-5; weak D call: TRBD1 (5 bases). Between the trimmed V and J ends, which lost 5 bases and 3 bases, there was a span of 25 bases. The germline gives CDR1 SGHTA, CDR2 FQGNSA. This CDR3 comprises 18 residues. The CDR3 bases are TGTGCCAGCAGCCCCCCCCCGACTGGGGTGTGGGGCGAAGAGACCCAGTACTTC. It is translated as CASSPPPTGVWGEETQYF. Supplemented by reference TRBV7-2 and TRBJ2-5, the full variable domain reads GAGVSQSPSNKVTEKGKDVELRCDPISGHTALYWYRQSLGQGLEFLIYFQGNSAPDKSGLPSDRFSAERTGGSVSTLTIQRTQQEDSAVYLCASSPPPTGVWGEETQYFGPGTRLLVL.

Ten or more counts support this clonotype. V is TRBV29-1 and J is TRBJ1-1, with D perhaps TRBD1 (5 bases). With 5 bases removed from V and 0 bases from J, the gap between germline ends came to 13 bases. The CDR3 has 14 amino acids. Per germline, CDR1 SQVTM and CDR2 ANQGSEA. The CDR3 DNA follows: TGCAGCGTTAATCGGCAGGGACTGAACACTGAAGCTTTCTTT. Its translation is CSVNRQGLNTEAFF.

V and J are TRBV27 and TRBJ1-2; D might be TRBD1 (6 bases). Deletions cut 3 bases from V and 7 bases from J, with 12 bases between. The CDR3 has 13 residues. Germline CDR1 MNHEY, CDR2 SMNVEV (reference sequence). The CDR3: CASSFRDTSGYTF. Written as DNA, the CDR3 is TGTGCCAGCAGTTTCAGGGACACCTCTGGCTACACCTTC.

The V call is TRBV7-9, the J call TRBJ2-7; TRBD2 aligns across 9 bases. Trimming removed 2 bases from V and 9 bases from J; junction bases left unmatched: 11. CDR3 length equals 15 residues. The germline CDR1 and CDR2 sequences are SEHNR and FQNEAQ (reference sequence). Here the CDR3 DNA reads TGTGCCAGCAGCTTAAACAGCGGGGGGATTACTTCGCAGTACTTC. It translates to CASSLNSGGITSQYF.

The count of this clonotype is one. The chain joins TRBV10-3 to TRBJ2-3; D is possibly TRBD1 (5 bases). Trimming left V 6 bases short and J 2 bases short, with 9 bases between. The CDR3 covers 13 residues. Germline lookup yields CDR1 ENHRY and CDR2 SYGVKD. The CDR3, as DNA: TGTGCCATCAGACAGGTTCCCACAGATACGCAGTATTTT. Encoded protein: CAIRQVPTDTQYF.